This TCR beta chain was sequenced in a study of tumor-infiltrating lymphocytes in localized non-small cell lung cancer. General observations from the study: Different pieces of the same tissue were used for each assay. IM1 and IM2 tumors showed no difference in T-cell fraction.

The data were produced by immunoSEQ multiplex PCR, yet TCRdb's version contains in-frame clones alone and is incomplete. This sample carries 15,000 to 20,000 clones, around 75% of them seen once, and the ten largest clones take 9.1%. Germline V lookup: CDR1 SGHRS, CDR2 YFSETQ. The CDR3 totals 13 residues. Trimming shortened V by 2 bases and J by 7 bases, and 12 bases separated the two germline ends. This clone has just a few counts. Its target is unknown. This clonotype was sampled from a human donor with non-small cell lung cancer. This rearrangement joins TRBV5-1 to TRBJ1-1; TRBD1 might be the D (5 bases). Specimen: lung tumor tissue. CDR3 in DNA: TGCGCCAGCAGCTTCGAAATAAGGGGTGAAGCTTTCTTT. The encoded protein is CASSFEIRGEAFF.